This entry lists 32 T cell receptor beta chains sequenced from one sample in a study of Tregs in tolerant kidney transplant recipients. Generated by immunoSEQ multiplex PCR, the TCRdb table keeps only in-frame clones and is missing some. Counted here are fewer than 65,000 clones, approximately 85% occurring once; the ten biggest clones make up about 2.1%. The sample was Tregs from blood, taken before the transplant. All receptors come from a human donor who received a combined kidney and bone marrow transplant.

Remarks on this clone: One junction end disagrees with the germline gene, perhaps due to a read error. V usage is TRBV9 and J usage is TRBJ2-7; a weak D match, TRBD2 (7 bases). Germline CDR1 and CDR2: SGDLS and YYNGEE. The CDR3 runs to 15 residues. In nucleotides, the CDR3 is TGTGCCAGCAGCCGGGGGGCTTTAGGCTTCTACGAGCAGCACTTC. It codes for CASSRGALGFYEQHF. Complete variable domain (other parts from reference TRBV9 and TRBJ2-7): DSGVTQTPKHLITATGQRVTLRCSPRSGDLSVYWYQQSLDQGLQFLIQYYNGEERAKGNILERFSAQQFPDLHSELNLSSLELGDSALYFCASSRGALGFYEQHFGPGTRLTVT.

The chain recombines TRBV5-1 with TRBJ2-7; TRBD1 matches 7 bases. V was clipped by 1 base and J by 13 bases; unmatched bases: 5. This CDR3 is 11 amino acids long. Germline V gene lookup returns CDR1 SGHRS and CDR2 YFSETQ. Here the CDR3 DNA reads TGCGCCAGCAGCTTGAACAGGGGAATATACTTC. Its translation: CASSLNRGIYF.

The CDR3 sequence: CASSSPMGTGETQYF. In nucleotides, the CDR3 is TGTGCCAGCAGCTCACCGATGGGGACGGGAGAGACCCAGTACTTC. The chain joins TRBV5-6 to TRBJ2-5, with D perhaps matching TRBD1 or TRBD2 (5 bases each). The V gene's germline CDR1 is SGHDT and CDR2 YYEEEE. The CDR3 is made up of 15 amino acids. Trimming took 3 bases from V and 4 from J, leaving 16 bases between them.

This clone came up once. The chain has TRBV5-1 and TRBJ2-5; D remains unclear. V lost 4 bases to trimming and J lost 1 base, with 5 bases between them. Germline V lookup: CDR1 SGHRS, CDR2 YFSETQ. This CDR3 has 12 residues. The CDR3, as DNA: TGCGCCAGCAGCGCCCTCCAAGAGACCCAGTACTTC. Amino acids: CASSALQETQYF.

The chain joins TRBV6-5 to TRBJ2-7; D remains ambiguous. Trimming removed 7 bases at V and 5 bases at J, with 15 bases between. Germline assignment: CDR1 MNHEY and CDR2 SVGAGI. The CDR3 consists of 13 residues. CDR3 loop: CASKEAGINEQYF. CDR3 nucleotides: TGTGCCAGCAAGGAAGCAGGAATCAACGAGCAGTACTTC.

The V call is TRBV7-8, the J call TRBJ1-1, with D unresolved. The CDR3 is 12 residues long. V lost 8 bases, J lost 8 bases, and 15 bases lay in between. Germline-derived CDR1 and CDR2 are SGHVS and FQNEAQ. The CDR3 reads CASLTTWQEAFF. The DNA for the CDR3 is TGTGCCAGCCTGACTACCTGGCAGGAAGCTTTCTTT.

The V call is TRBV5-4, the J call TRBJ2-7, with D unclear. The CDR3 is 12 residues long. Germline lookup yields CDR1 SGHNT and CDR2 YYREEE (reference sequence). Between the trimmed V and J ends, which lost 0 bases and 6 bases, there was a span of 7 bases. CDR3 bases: TGTGCCAGCAGCTTGGAGCTGTCCGAGCAGTACTTC. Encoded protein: CASSLELSEQYF.

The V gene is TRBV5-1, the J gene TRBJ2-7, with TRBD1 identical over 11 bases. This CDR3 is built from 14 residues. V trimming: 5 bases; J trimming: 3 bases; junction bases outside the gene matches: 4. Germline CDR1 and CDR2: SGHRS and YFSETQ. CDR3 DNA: TGCGCCAGCAGTACCGGGACAGGGGGCTACGAGCAGTACTTC. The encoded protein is CASSTGTGGYEQYF.

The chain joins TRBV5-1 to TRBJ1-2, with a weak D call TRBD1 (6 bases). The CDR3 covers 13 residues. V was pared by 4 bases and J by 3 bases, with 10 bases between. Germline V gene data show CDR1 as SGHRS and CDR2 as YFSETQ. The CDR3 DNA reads TGCGCCAGCAGCCCGGGGGCGGACTATGGCTACACCTTC. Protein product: CASSPGADYGYTF.

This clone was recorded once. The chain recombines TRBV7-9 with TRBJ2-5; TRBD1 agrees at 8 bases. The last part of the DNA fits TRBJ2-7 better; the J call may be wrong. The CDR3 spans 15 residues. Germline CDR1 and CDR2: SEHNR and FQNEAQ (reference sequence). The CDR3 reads CASSRRGLNTYEQYF. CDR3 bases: TGTGCCAGCAGCCGCAGGGGGCTAAACACCTACGAGCAGTACTTC.

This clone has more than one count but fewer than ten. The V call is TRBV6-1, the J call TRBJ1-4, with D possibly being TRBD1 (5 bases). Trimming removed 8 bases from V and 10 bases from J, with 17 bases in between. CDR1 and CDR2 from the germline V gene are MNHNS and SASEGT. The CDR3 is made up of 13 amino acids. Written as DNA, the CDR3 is TGTGCCAGCTTCAATTGGGGCCCTGGAAAACTGTTTTTT. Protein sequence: CASFNWGPGKLFF.

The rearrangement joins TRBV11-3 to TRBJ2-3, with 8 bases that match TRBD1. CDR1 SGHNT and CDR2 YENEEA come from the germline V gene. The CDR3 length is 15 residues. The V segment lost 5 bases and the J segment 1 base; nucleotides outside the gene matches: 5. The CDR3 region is CASSGQGAGTDTQYF. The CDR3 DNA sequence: TGTGCCAGCAGCGGGCAGGGGGCCGGCACAGATACGCAGTATTTT.

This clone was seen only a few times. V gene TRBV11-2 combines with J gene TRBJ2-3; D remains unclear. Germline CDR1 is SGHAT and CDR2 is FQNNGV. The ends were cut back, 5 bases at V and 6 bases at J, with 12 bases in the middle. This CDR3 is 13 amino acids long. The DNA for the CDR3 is TGTGCCAGCAGCGCTCAACTGGCCGATACGCAGTATTTT. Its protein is CASSAQLADTQYF.

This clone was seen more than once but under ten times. The CDR3 region is CASSEPWWAGESQTQYF. The CDR3 nucleotides are TGTGCCAGCAGTGAGCCCTGGTGGGCGGGAGAGAGCCAGACCCAGTACTTC. The chain uses TRBV25-1 and TRBJ2-5; TRBD2 aligns across 7 bases. The V gene's germline CDR1 is MGHDK and CDR2 SYGVNS. This CDR3 has 17 amino acids. After removal of 3 bases from V and 6 bases from J, the junction contained 16 bases not matched to a gene.

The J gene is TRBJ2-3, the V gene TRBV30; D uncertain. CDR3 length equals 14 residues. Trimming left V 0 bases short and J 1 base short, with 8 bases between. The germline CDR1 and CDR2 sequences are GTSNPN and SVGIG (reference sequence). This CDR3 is CAWSVGGRTDTQYF. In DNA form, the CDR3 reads TGTGCCTGGAGTGTAGGCGGCCGCACAGATACGCAGTATTTT. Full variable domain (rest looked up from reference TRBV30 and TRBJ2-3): SQTIHQWPATLVQPVGSPLSLECTVEGTSNPNLYWYRQAAGRGLQLLFYSVGIGQISSEVPQNLSASRPQDRQFILSSKKLLLSDSGFYLCAWSVGGRTDTQYFGPGTRLTVL.

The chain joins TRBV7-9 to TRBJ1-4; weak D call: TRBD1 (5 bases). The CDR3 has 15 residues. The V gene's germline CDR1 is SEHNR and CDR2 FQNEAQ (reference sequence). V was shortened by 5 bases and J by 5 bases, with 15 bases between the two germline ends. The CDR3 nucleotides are TGTGCCAGCAGCCCCTTCGGGACTCAAAATGAAAAACTGTTTTTT. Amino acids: CASSPFGTQNEKLFF.

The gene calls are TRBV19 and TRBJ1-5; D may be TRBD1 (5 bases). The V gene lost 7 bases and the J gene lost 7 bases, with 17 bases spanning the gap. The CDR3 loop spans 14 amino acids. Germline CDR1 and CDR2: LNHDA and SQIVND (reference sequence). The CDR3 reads CASTYEGRWQPQHF. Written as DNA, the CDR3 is TGTGCCAGTACTTATGAGGGGCGTTGGCAGCCCCAGCATTTT.

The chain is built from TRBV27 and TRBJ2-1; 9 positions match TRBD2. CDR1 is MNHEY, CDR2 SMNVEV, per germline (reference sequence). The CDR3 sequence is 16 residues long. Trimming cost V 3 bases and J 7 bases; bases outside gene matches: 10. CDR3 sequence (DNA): TGTGCCAGCAGTTTTGGGGCGACTAGCGGATGGAATGAGCAGTTCTTC. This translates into CASSFGATSGWNEQFF.

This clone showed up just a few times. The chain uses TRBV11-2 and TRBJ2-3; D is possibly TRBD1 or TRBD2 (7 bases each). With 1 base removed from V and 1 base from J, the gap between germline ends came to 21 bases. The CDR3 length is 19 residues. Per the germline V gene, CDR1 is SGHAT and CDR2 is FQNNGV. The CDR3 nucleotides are TGTGCCAGCAGCTTAGGGGGCAGGGGGGGACGTATTGGCACAGATACGCAGTATTTT. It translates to CASSLGGRGGRIGTDTQYF.

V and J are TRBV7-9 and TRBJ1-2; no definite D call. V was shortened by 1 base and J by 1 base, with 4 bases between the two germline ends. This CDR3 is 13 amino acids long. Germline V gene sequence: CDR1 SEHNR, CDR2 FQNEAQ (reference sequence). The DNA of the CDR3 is TGTGCCAGCAGCTTAGGCAATAACTATGGCTACACCTTC. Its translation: CASSLGNNYGYTF.

This CDR3 reads CSVGTLWAETQYF. For the CDR3, the DNA is TGCAGCGTTGGGACCCTCTGGGCGGAGACCCAGTACTTC. This chain links TRBV29-1 with TRBJ2-5, with D hard to call. The CDR3 contains 13 residues. Germline CDR1 reads SQVTM; CDR2 reads ANQGSEA. V lost 4 bases and J 5 bases, leaving 14 bases between the germline ends.

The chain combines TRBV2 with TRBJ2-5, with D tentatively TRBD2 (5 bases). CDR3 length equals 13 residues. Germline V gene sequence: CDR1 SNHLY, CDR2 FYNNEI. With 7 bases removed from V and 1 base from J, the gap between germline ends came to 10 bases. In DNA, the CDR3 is TGTGCCAGCACCCGGCTAGCCCAAGAGACCCAGTACTTC. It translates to CASTRLAQETQYF.

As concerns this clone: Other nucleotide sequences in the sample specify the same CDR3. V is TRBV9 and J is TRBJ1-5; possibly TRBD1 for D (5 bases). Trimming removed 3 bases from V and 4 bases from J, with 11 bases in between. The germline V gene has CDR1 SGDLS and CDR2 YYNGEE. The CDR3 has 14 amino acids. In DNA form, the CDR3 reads TGTGCCAGCAGCGAGGGGCTGATTAATCAGCCCCAGCATTTT. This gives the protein CASSEGLINQPQHF.

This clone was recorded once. DNA of the CDR3: TGTGCCAGCAGCGTAAATCGGCTGAGCTCTGGAAACACCATATATTTT. This encodes CASSVNRLSSGNTIYF. The V and J genes are TRBV9 and TRBJ2-2; D remains ambiguous. The DNA end is a closer match to TRBJ1-3, so the J assignment may be wrong. Looked up from germline, CDR1 is SGDLS and CDR2 is YYNGEE. This CDR3 has 16 residues.

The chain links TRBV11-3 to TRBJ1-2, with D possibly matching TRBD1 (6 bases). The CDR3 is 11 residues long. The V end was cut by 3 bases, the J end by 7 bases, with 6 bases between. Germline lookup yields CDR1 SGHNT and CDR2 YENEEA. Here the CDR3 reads CASSFRGGYTF. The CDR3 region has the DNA TGTGCCAGCAGCTTCAGGGGTGGCTACACCTTC.

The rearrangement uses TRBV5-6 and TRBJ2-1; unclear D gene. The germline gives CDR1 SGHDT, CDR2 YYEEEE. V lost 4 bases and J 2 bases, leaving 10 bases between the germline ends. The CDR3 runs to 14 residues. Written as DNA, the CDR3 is TGTGCCAGCAGCCGGGCGCGACCCTACAATGAGCAGTTCTTC. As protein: CASSRARPYNEQFF.

CDR3 loop: CASSFSWTGVQEQYF. Written as DNA, the CDR3 is TGTGCCAGCAGCTTCTCTTGGACAGGGGTTCAGGAGCAGTACTTC. The chain is built from TRBV7-8 and TRBJ2-5; TRBD1 aligns across 9 bases. The CDR3 spans 15 residues. CDR1 SGHVS and CDR2 FQNEAQ come from the germline V gene. V shed 3 bases and J 11 bases; nucleotides not matched to a gene: 13.

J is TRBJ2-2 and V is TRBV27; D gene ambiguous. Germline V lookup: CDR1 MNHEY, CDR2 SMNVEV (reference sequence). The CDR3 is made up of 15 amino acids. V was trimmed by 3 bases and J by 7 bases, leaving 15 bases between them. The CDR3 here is CASSLVLDPHGELFF. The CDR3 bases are TGTGCCAGCAGTTTGGTGCTAGATCCCCACGGGGAGCTGTTTTTT.

This chain's CDR3 is CASQRRGSTDTQYF. CDR3 DNA sequence: TGTGCCAGCCAGAGACGGGGAAGCACAGATACGCAGTATTTT. The chain carries TRBV2 and TRBJ2-3; possible D gene TRBD2, 5 bases. Germline V lookup: CDR1 SNHLY, CDR2 FYNNEI. With 8 bases removed from V and 0 bases from J, the gap between germline ends came to 12 bases. The CDR3 spans 14 residues.

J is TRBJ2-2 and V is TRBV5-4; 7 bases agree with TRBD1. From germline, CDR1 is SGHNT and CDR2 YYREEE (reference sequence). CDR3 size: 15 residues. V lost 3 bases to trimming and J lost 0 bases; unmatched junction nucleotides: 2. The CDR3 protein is CASSSGQPNTGELFF. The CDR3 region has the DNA TGTGCCAGCAGCTCGGGACAGCCGAACACCGGGGAGCTGTTTTTT.

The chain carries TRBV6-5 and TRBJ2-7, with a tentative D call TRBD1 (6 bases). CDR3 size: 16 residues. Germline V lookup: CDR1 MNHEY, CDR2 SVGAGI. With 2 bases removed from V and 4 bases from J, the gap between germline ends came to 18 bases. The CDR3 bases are TGTGCCAGCAGTTACCTTCCAGGGGCCACTTTATACGAGCAGTACTTC. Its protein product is CASSYLPGATLYEQYF.

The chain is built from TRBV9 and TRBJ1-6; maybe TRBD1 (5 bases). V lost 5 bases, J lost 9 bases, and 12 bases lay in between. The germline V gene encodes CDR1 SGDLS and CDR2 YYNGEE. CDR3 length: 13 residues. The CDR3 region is CASRAGTLSPLHF. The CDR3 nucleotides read TGTGCCAGCAGAGCCGGGACCCTTTCACCCCTCCACTTT.